This entry is about one TCR beta chain. Its antigen remains unidentified. TCRdb fed the RT-PCR reads into MiXCR, producing one record per CDR3 protein. The data show 250,000 to 350,000 distinct CDR3 sequences, over 20% seen once. This sample is part of a study of response to subunit inactivated influenza vaccine. Study results and caveats: The authors proposed limited new T cell recruitment per seasonal influenza vaccination.

The CDR3 length is 16 residues. With 1 base removed from V and 5 bases from J, the gap between germline ends came to 18 bases. CDR1 and CDR2 from the germline V gene are MDHEN and SYDVKM. Sequences were derived from PBMCs from blood, sampled about 20 months after vaccination. This receptor was obtained from a man between 50 and 69 years old who received an inactivated influenza vaccine. The chain carries TRBV28 and TRBJ2-7, with a possible D match to TRBD2 (5 bases). CDR3 nucleotide sequence: TGTGCCAGCAGTTTATTCGGCCGGGGAATAGACCACGAGCAGTACTTC. Protein sequence: CASSLFGRGIDHEQYF.